These T cell receptor beta chains were read from a single sample in a study of cytomegalovirus exposure and HLA in healthy donors. Using immunoSEQ multiplex PCR, the repertoire was profiled, and TCRdb retains in-frame clones only, with some absent. The repertoire holds around 58,000 clones, with 75% to 90% as singletons. Sequencing used PBMCs. These receptors were collected from a woman between 18 and 29 years old in good health and CMV-seronegative. Both conserved end residues are part of each CDR3. Each record gives: J gene, CDR3 length, clone size, V gene, D gene, CDR3 DNA, CDR3 protein. D genes are given only for firm matches. For some rows the clone size is stated as once, few or many, or as a class when expanded; others skip it.

TRBJ1-1	11	-	TRBV20-1	-	TGCAGTGCTTTCGAGGGCAGCCAAACGTTCTTT	CSAFEGSQTFF
TRBJ1-1	15	-	TRBV2	TRBD1	TGTGCCAGCAGGGAGACAGGGGCGGAGGGTACTGAAGCTTTCTTT	CASRETGAEGTEAFF
TRBJ1-5	15	-	TRBV9	-	TGTGCCAGCAGCTTTGGGTCAGGGTTGCATCAGCCCCAGCATTTT	CASSFGSGLHQPQHF
TRBJ2-1	14	-	TRBV2	-	TGTGCCAGCAGTGATAATAGATGGTCGAATGAGCAGTTCTTC	CASSDNRWSNEQFF
TRBJ1-2	14	few	TRBV7-2	TRBD1	TGTGCCAGCAGCTTAGGGCAGGGGGCAAGTGGCTACACCTTC	CASSLGQGASGYTF
TRBJ1-4	14	-	TRBV18	TRBD1	TGTGCCAGCTCACCACAACGACAGGGCGGAAAACTGTTTTTT	CASSPQRQGGKLFF
TRBJ2-1	16	-	TRBV10-2	-	TGCGCCAGCAGCAACTTAGCGACCTCCTCTTCAAATGAGCAGTTCTTC	CASSNLATSSSNEQFF
TRBJ1-3	15	-	TRBV5-1	TRBD1	TGCGCCAGCAGCTTGGGTCCAGGGGGTGGAAACACCATATATTTT	CASSLGPGGGNTIYF
TRBJ1-2	14	-	TRBV5-6	TRBD1	TGTGCCAGCAACATCAGACAGGGACCCTATGGCTACACCTTC	CASNIRQGPYGYTF
TRBJ1-2	13	-	TRBV25-1	-	TGTGCCAGCAGTGATCCCGGGTTTGGTGGCTACACCTTC	CASSDPGFGGYTF
TRBJ1-2	16	-	TRBV7-8	-	TGTGCCAGCAGCATAACCAACGGACAGTTAAACTATGGCTACACCTTC	CASSITNGQLNYGYTF
TRBJ2-1	16	-	TRBV4-1	-	TGCGCCAGCAGCCAAGCAGGGGTAAGGCGGCCGTTTGAGCAGTTCTTC	CASSQAGVRRPFEQFF
TRBJ1-4	15	-	TRBV28	TRBD1	TGTGCCAGCAGACCACAGGGGAACCGTAATGAAAAACTGTTTTTT	CASRPQGNRNEKLFF
TRBJ2-1	14	once	TRBV18	TRBD2	TGTGCCAGCACCGGGACTAGCGGGAGTCATGAGCAGTTCTTC	CASTGTSGSHEQFF
TRBJ2-7	16	-	TRBV18	TRBD2	TGTGCCAGCTCACCACTGACGGGGGGAGTTTCCTACGAGCAGTACTTC	CASSPLTGGVSYEQYF
TRBJ2-2	16	-	TRBV25-1	-	TGTGCCAGCAGTGAGATAGACAGGTTCTTGACCGGGGAGCTGTTTTTT	CASSEIDRFLTGELFF
TRBJ2-1	14	-	TRBV12-2	-	TGTGCAAGTCGCTTACAGCGGTCCTACAATGAGCAGTTCTTC	CASRLQRSYNEQFF
TRBJ1-2	15	-	TRBV7-2	TRBD1	TGTGCCAGCAGCGCACGGACAGGGGGGAGGTATGGCTACACCTTC	CASSARTGGRYGYTF
TRBJ1-4	15	-	TRBV2	-	TGTGCCAGCACTCAGCGTCGGCGGACTAATGAAAAACTGTTTTTT	CASTQRRRTNEKLFF
TRBJ2-1	17	-	TRBV27	-	TGTGCCAGCAGTACACCCCGGGGGGGGACAGGGCCCAATGAGCAGTTCTTC	CASSTPRGGTGPNEQFF
TRBJ2-3	14	-	TRBV27	-	TGTGCCAGCAGTTTAGCCAGGGGAACAGATACGCAGTATTTT	CASSLARGTDTQYF
TRBJ2-5	16	-	TRBV4-1	TRBD2	TGCGCCAGCAGCCTCTCGGGACTAGCGGGAGAAGAGACCCAGTACTTC	CASSLSGLAGEETQYF
TRBJ1-5	15	-	TRBV7-2	TRBD1	TGTGCCAGCAGCGCCCGACAGGGGCCCAATCAGCCCCAGCATTTT	CASSARQGPNQPQHF
TRBJ1-2	14	few	TRBV7-9	-	TGTGCCAGCAGTTCATCCTGGCAGATTTATGGCTACACCTTC	CASSSSWQIYGYTF
TRBJ1-1	13	-	TRBV5-1	-	TGCGCCAGCAGCCAGGCGACGAACACTGAAGCTTTCTTT	CASSQATNTEAFF
TRBJ2-1	14	-	TRBV6-5	TRBD2	TGTGCCAGCAGCCTTGATTGGGGGGGCAATGAGCAGTTCTTC	CASSLDWGGNEQFF
TRBJ1-2	14	few	TRBV15	-	TGTGCCACCAGCAGAGATCGAGGAGATGGGGGCTACACCTTC	CATSRDRGDGGYTF
TRBJ2-7	17	few	TRBV6-1	TRBD2	TGTGCCAGCAGTGAATGGGGACTAGTCGAGGGGTCCTACGAGCAGTACTTC	CASSEWGLVEGSYEQYF
TRBJ2-1	14	-	TRBV4-1	TRBD1	TGCGCCAGCAGCGTCGCCAGGGGGATCGATGAGCAGTTCTTC	CASSVARGIDEQFF
TRBJ1-2	15	-	TRBV15	-	TGTGCCACCAGCTCCGGGGGAGGTGCTAACTATGGCTACACCTTC	CATSSGGGANYGYTF
TRBJ2-3	12	-	TRBV29-1	-	TGCGGGGGGCAGGGGGGCGCAGATACGCAGTATTTT	CGGQGGADTQYF
TRBJ2-5	14	-	TRBV5-5	TRBD1	TGTGCCAGCAGACAGGACAGGGGTCGGGAGACCCAGTACTTC	CASRQDRGRETQYF
TRBJ2-7	16	-	TRBV7-9	TRBD2	TGTGCCAGCAGCTTAGACGGGACTAGCGGGACCTACGAGCAGTACTTC	CASSLDGTSGTYEQYF
TRBJ2-2	16	-	TRBV7-6	TRBD1	TGTGCCAGCAGTTCGGTCAGGGGGTTGAACACCGGGGAGCTGTTTTTT	CASSSVRGLNTGELFF
TRBJ2-4	21	once	TRBV12-5	TRBD2	TGTGCTAGTGGTTTGGCAGGGGGGGGACTAGCGGGGTCCTCGGCCAAAAACATTCAGTACTTC	CASGLAGGGLAGSSAKNIQYF
TRBJ1-2	15	-	TRBV19	TRBD1	TGTGCCAGTAGTACTCCGATTCAAGACAGGGACGGCTACACCTTC	CASSTPIQDRDGYTF
TRBJ2-7	15	-	TRBV28	TRBD1	TGTGCCAGCAGTTCCCTACGGACAGGTCTCTATGAGCAGTACTTC	CASSSLRTGLYEQYF
TRBJ1-5	15	-	TRBV7-8	-	TGTGCCAGCAGCTTAGGGGGACATAGCAATCAGCCCCAGCATTTT	CASSLGGHSNQPQHF
TRBJ2-5	13	-	TRBV5-6	TRBD1	TGTGCCAGCAGCTGGGGGACAGGGGGGCCCCAGTACTTC	CASSWGTGGPQYF
TRBJ2-1	14	few	TRBV5-1	TRBD2	TGCGCCAGCAGCCCTATTAGCGGGGGGCATGAGCAGTTCTTC	CASSPISGGHEQFF
TRBJ1-6	15	-	TRBV27	-	TGTGCCAGCGCAAACACAGGGAGCTCTAATTCACCCCTCCACTTT	CASANTGSSNSPLHF
TRBJ1-1	11	-	TRBV7-2	-	TGTGCCAGCCCAGGGCGGACTGAAGCTTTCTTT	CASPGRTEAFF
TRBJ1-5	15	once	TRBV4-1	-	TGCGCCAGCAGCCAAGTTGGGGGGGTGGGTGAGCCCCAGCATTTT	CASSQVGGVGEPQHF
TRBJ2-7	14	once	TRBV18	-	TGTGCCAGCTCACAAAACGAGCAGGCCTACGAGCAGTACTTC	CASSQNEQAYEQYF
TRBJ2-3	18	-	TRBV9	TRBD2	TGTGCCAGCAGCGCCCCCTGGACTAGCGGGGGAACCACAGATACGCAGTATTTT	CASSAPWTSGGTTDTQYF
TRBJ2-7	15	-	TRBV5-1	TRBD1	TGCGCCAGCAGCTTTGGTTCAGGGGGAGTCTACGAGCAGTACTTC	CASSFGSGGVYEQYF
TRBJ2-7	14	-	TRBV7-6	TRBD1	TGTGCCAGCAGCTTAGACAGGGGCTCCTACGAGCAGTACTTC	CASSLDRGSYEQYF
TRBJ2-1	12	once	TRBV7-9	-	TGTGCCAGCAGCCGGGATTGGGATGAGCAGTTCTTC	CASSRDWDEQFF
TRBJ1-1	13	once	TRBV18	-	TGTGCCAGCTCATCGGACAGGAACACTGAAGCTTTCTTT	CASSSDRNTEAFF
TRBJ2-2	15	-	TRBV6-5	-	TGTGCCAGCAGTTATGTGGAAGGGGTCACCGGGGAGCTGTTTTTT	CASSYVEGVTGELFF